This TCR beta chain was profiled in a study of shared clonotypes between healthy human individuals. Study-wide background: Three CD4 naive, three CD4 memory, two CD8 naive and one CD8 memory plate were used per donor.

The assay was carried out at the deep level. Profiled with immunoSEQ multiplex PCR; TCRdb holds only in-frame clones, not every one. Of about 2,100,000 clones detected, about 92% appear once; the ten largest clones hold about 1.5%. CDR1 and CDR2 (germline): SGHAT, FQNNGV. This CDR3 comprises 14 residues. Trimming pared 3 bases from V and 5 bases from J, leaving 14 bases between. CD45RO-negative CD8 cells positively selected for CCR7 made up the naive population, which excluded terminally differentiated effector memory CD45RA+ cells. Adult Caucasians living in Nashville, Tennessee made up all of the donors. Points on this clone: Its antigen is not identified.

Study findings and constraints: In the sorted subsets, rarefaction showed sequencing was incomplete despite large depth.

This TCR was sampled from a man in his late teens or twenties in good health. Some clones in this sample may be carry-over from other donors' samples. The sample taken for sequencing was naive CD8+ T cells from PBMCs. The chain is built from TRBV11-2 and TRBJ2-7; D is undetermined. CDR3 protein: CASSFPPKSHEQYF. The CDR3 coding sequence is TGTGCCAGCAGCTTCCCCCCTAAGTCCCACGAGCAGTACTTC.